This passage covers 9 T cell receptor beta chains from one sample sequenced in a study of regulatory T cells. Study-level findings and limits: CD3G-deficient patients' regulatory T cells showed reduced Shannon diversity versus autologous conventional CD4+ and control regulatory cells.

The PCR used 52 TRBV and 13 TRBJ primers. Profiled with immunoSEQ multiplex PCR; TCRdb holds only in-frame clones, not every one. The sample records approximately 3,700 clones, more than 90% being singletons. No antigen is known for these receptors. The sequenced sample consisted of CD4+ Tregs sorted from blood. Receptors were obtained from a child aged 2-15 years with CD3G deficiency.

The chain couples TRBV5-1 to TRBJ2-1; perhaps D is TRBD1 or TRBD2 (5 bases each). The V end lost 0 bases, the J end lost 5 bases, and 9 bases lay between the germline ends. Germline lookup yields CDR1 SGHRS and CDR2 YFSETQ. The CDR3 spans 14 residues. The CDR3: CASSLGDGHNEQFF. In nucleotides, the CDR3 is TGCGCCAGCAGCTTGGGGGACGGACACAATGAGCAGTTCTTC.

This sequence joins TRBV11-2 and TRBJ2-1; 9 bases are shared with TRBD2. This CDR3 region has 16 residues. Germline V gene data show CDR1 as SGHAT and CDR2 as FQNNGV. J was trimmed by 5 bases and V by 4 bases; bases with no gene match: 9. CDR3 sequence: CASSSPGSGRHNEQFF. In DNA form, the CDR3 reads TGTGCCAGCAGCTCCCCGGGCAGCGGGAGGCACAATGAGCAGTTCTTC.

The chain is built from TRBV9 and TRBJ2-7; D could derive from TRBD1 or TRBD2 (6 bases each). This CDR3 has 11 amino acids. Germline loops: CDR1 SGDLS, CDR2 YYNGEE. The V end lost 6 bases, the J end lost 9 bases, and 13 bases lay between the germline ends. The CDR3 DNA is TGTGCCAGCAACCTAGGGGGGATGCAGTACTTC. Encoded protein: CASNLGGMQYF.

This sequence joins TRBV18 and TRBJ2-1, with D unclear. The CDR3 consists of 13 residues. V dropped 5 bases and J dropped 8 bases, with 13 bases sitting between them. Germline CDR1 is KGHSH and CDR2 is LQKENI. This chain's CDR3 is CASSIGWSDEQFF. DNA for the CDR3: TGTGCCAGCTCAATTGGGTGGTCCGATGAGCAGTTCTTC. Looking up the rest from reference TRBV18 and TRBJ2-1 gives the full variable domain: NAGVMQNPRHLVRRRGQEARLRCSPMKGHSHVYWYRQLPEEGLKFMVYLQKENIIDESGMPKERFSAEFPKEGPSILRIQQVVRGDSAAYFCASSIGWSDEQFFGPGTRLTVL.

This sequence joins TRBV20-1 and TRBJ1-4, with no clear D. V was trimmed by 3 bases and J by 8 bases, leaving 7 bases between them. Germline loops: CDR1 DFQATT, CDR2 SNEGSKA (reference sequence). The CDR3 is 11 residues long. In DNA, the CDR3 is TGCAGTGCTAGTAATGGAGAAAAACTGTTTTTT. Translated, it gives CSASNGEKLFF.

The V call is TRBV18, the J call TRBJ2-3; 7 positions agree with TRBD2. The germline gives CDR1 KGHSH, CDR2 LQKENI. The trim removed 3 bases at V and 7 bases at J, leaving 10 bases unmatched. This CDR3 contains 15 residues. The CDR3 DNA reads as TGTGCCAGCTCACCCCGGGCGGGAGCATTCCATACGCAGTATTTT. It is translated as CASSPRAGAFHTQYF.

This clone appeared a single time. The chain has TRBV28 and TRBJ2-1; tentative D call: TRBD2 (6 bases). The CDR3 contains 14 residues. V lost 3 bases, J lost 5 bases, and 11 bases lay in between. The germline CDR1 and CDR2 sequences are MDHEN and SYDVKM. In DNA form, the CDR3 reads TGTGCCAGCAGTTTTGGCGGGACGAACAATGAGCAGTTCTTC. Translated, it gives CASSFGGTNNEQFF.

The rearrangement joins TRBV28 to TRBJ2-7, with TRBD2 matching over 10 bases. The junction had 14 bases not matched to a gene; V was cut back by 5 bases and J by 7 bases. The germline V gene encodes CDR1 MDHEN and CDR2 SYDVKM. There are 16 residues in the CDR3. The CDR3 DNA reads TGTGCCAGCAGTAACCGGGGTAGCGGGAGGTTTGGGGAGCAGTACTTC. Amino acids: CASSNRGSGRFGEQYF.

The chain couples TRBV5-4 to TRBJ2-2, with D perhaps assigned TRBD1 or TRBD2 (6 bases each). The germline CDR1 and CDR2 sequences are SGHNT and YYREEE (reference sequence). The CDR3 has 15 residues. V was shortened by 4 bases and J by 1 base, with 11 bases between the two germline ends. The CDR3 coding sequence is TGTGCCAGCAGCGAGGGGGGAGGGAACACCGGGGAGCTGTTTTTT. Translating gives CASSEGGGNTGELFF. The entire variable domain, with the rest obtained from reference TRBV5-4 and TRBJ2-2, is as follows: ETGVTQSPTHLIKTRGQQVTLRCSSQSGHNTVSWYQQALGQGPQFIFQYYREEENGRGNFPPRFSGLQFPNYSSELNVNALELDDSALYLCASSEGGGNTGELFFGEGSRLTVL.